One TCR beta chain is described in this entry. Its target is not known. The data originate from a study of T cell clonotyping in hematopoietic cell transplantation. CDR1 is SEHNR, CDR2 FQNEAQ, per germline (reference sequence). The V and J ends lost 5 bases and 6 bases, in that order; junction bases with no gene match: 5. This CDR3 has 13 amino acids. The method was immunoSEQ multiplex PCR; TCRdb's version includes in-frame clones alone and lacks a portion of them. The sample lists 4,500 to 5,500 clones, around 96% occurring once. Study outcomes and limitations: At the given depth, recipient repertoires were over 95% de novo clonotypes. Broader posttransplant TCR repertoire diversity was predicted by graft donor and pretransplant recipient Inverse Simpson Index values. Recipient TCR diversity dropped after transplant; expanded clonotypes rose from day 30 to 180.

The sequences come from PBMCs, collected 100 days after allogeneic stem cell transplant. The rearrangement links TRBV7-9 to TRBJ1-2; 8 positions match TRBD1. This TCR was recovered from a male patient aged 40 to 50 who had an allogeneic stem cell transplant from a related donor, so the T cells may come from the graft donor. Some clones in this sample may be carry-over from other donors' samples. CDR3 protein: CASSQTGVNGYTF. The CDR3 nucleotides are TGTGCCAGCAGCCAGACAGGGGTTAATGGCTACACCTTC.